The rows below give T cell receptor beta chains drawn from one sample of a study of blood T cell repertoires in COVID-19. The repertoire was sequenced with immunoSEQ multiplex PCR; TCRdb's copy has only in-frame clones and lacks some. The repertoire holds 200,000 to 250,000 clones, with almost 85% as singletons. The material sequenced was peripheral blood. Every receptor here comes from a woman of 80 years or more with acute or convalescent COVID-19. Both conserved end residues are part of each CDR3. D genes are given only for firm matches. The size of a clone is reported for some rows only, either as once, few or many, or as a class for expanded clones.

NA	NA	TRBV2	TRBJ2-6	CASSVDRSGANVLTF	TGTGCCAGCAGCGTTGACAGATCTGGGGCCAACGTCCTGACTTTC
TRBD1	NA	TRBV5-4	TRBJ2-7	CASSLGTGAYEQYF	TGTGCCAGCAGCTTGGGGACAGGAGCCTACGAGCAGTACTTC
NA	NA	TRBV1	TRBJ2-7	CTSSPGLAGSSYEQYF	TGCACCAGCAGCCCCGGACTAGCGGGGAGCTCCTACGAGCAGTACTTC
NA	NA	TRBV28	TRBJ1-4	CASKYRNEKLFF	TGTGCCAGCAAGTACAGAAATGAAAAACTGTTTTTT
TRBD2	NA	TRBV5-6	TRBJ2-5	CASSSLVAGDYQETQYF	TGTGCCAGCAGCTCTCTAGTAGCGGGAGATTACCAAGAGACCCAGTACTTC
NA	NA	TRBV18	TRBJ2-7	CASSPQRSYEQYF	TGTGCCAGCTCACCACAGCGCTCCTACGAGCAGTACTTC
TRBD1	once	TRBV7-2	TRBJ1-4	CASSGGQGASTNEKLFF	TGTGCCAGCAGCGGAGGACAGGGCGCTTCCACTAATGAAAAACTGTTTTTT
NA	NA	TRBV5-4	TRBJ1-1	CASSPSQAMNTEAFF	TGTGCCAGCAGCCCGTCACAGGCTATGAACACTGAAGCTTTCTTT
TRBD1	NA	TRBV29-1	TRBJ2-7	CSARQGSVDEQYF	TGCAGCGCCCGACAGGGTAGTGTGGACGAGCAGTACTTC
TRBD2	once	TRBV12-5	TRBJ2-1	CASGLGNGGARNEQFF	TGTGCTAGTGGTTTGGGGAACGGGGGGGCCAGGAATGAGCAGTTCTTC
NA	few	TRBV6-2/TRBV6-3	TRBJ1-2	CASSYPTGRGGYTF	TGTGCCAGCAGTTACCCTACAGGGCGTGGTGGCTACACCTTC
TRBD1	NA	TRBV19	TRBJ2-7	CASSTGQSYEQYF	TGTGCCAGTAGTACGGGACAGTCCTACGAGCAGTACTTC
NA	NA	TRBV28	TRBJ1-6	CASSLSTGIHSPLHF	TGTGCCAGCAGTTTATCGACAGGAATCCATTCACCCCTCCACTTT
NA	NA	TRBV19	TRBJ1-2	CASSPSPQVYGYTF	TGTGCCAGTAGTCCTTCGCCGCAGGTCTATGGCTACACCTTC
NA	once	TRBV6-4	TRBJ1-1	CASSGRTAGNTEAFF	TGTGCCAGCAGTGGCAGAACAGCGGGGAATACTGAAGCTTTCTTT
TRBD2	NA	TRBV6-2/TRBV6-3	TRBJ2-1	CASSSLGLASSYNEQFF	TGTGCCAGCAGCTCACTCGGACTAGCGAGCTCCTACAATGAGCAGTTCTTC
NA	NA	TRBV28	TRBJ2-2	CASIRPGNTNTGELFF	TGTGCCAGCATTCGTCCGGGTAATACGAACACCGGGGAGCTGTTTTTT
TRBD1	NA	TRBV19	TRBJ1-3	CASSSQGASGNTIYF	TGTGCCAGTAGTAGCCAGGGGGCGTCTGGAAACACCATATATTTT
NA	NA	TRBV6-5	TRBJ2-2	CASSYSAGGTTGELFF	TGTGCCAGCAGTTACTCGGCAGGGGGGACCACCGGGGAGCTGTTTTTT
TRBD1	NA	TRBV7-2	TRBJ1-1	CASSQNGRGIAEAFF	TGTGCCAGCAGTCAAAATGGCAGGGGGATAGCTGAAGCTTTCTTT
NA	few	TRBV5-6	TRBJ1-2	CASSLFVENYGYTF	TGTGCCAGCAGCTTGTTTGTCGAGAACTATGGCTACACCTTC
NA	few	TRBV7-9	TRBJ1-1	CASFPGGGRTEAFF	TGTGCCAGCTTCCCCGGGGGGGGCCGCACTGAAGCTTTCTTT